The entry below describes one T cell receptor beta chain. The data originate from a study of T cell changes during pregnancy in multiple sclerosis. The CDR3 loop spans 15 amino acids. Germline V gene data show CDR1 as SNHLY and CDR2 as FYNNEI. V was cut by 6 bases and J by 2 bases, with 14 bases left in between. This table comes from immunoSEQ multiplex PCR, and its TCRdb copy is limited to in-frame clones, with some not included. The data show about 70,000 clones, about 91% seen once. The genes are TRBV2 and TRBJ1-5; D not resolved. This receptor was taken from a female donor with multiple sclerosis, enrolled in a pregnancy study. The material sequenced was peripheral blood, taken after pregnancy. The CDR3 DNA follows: TGTGCCAGCAGATTCGACCCCCGGGGCAATCAGCCCCAGCATTTT. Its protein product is CASRFDPRGNQPQHF.